Presented here are 25 T cell receptor beta chains from one specimen sequenced in a study of tumor-infiltrating lymphocytes in primary liver carcinoma. Unsorted bulk tissue, about 19-32 mg of it, served as the source for co-extraction of RNA and DNA. A primer in the constant region served to generate TCR beta cDNA from 450 to 600 ng of total RNA. Nested multiplex PCR, run for three rounds with slightly modified ARM-PCR, yielded TCR beta libraries. Forward primers for TRBV1-TRBV30 and a C-beta reverse primer served the first two PCR rounds, at roughly 10 cycles each. TCRdb reanalysed the multiplex PCR reads using MiXCR and keeps one entry per CDR3 protein. The table shows about 37,000 distinct CDR3 sequences, with around 80% occurring only once. Sequenced material: tumor-adjacent normal liver tissue. The receptors originated from a man aged 40-50 years with primary liver carcinoma and hepatitis B virus infection.

The chain is built from TRBV2 and TRBJ2-1; 8 bases are shared with TRBD1. CDR3 length: 15 amino acids. V was clipped by 6 bases and J by 7 bases; unmatched bases: 11. Germline V CDR1 and CDR2: SNHLY, FYNNEI. This CDR3 reads CASRQGTGRANEQFF. CDR3 bases: TGTGCCAGCAGACAGGGGACAGGCCGCGCGAATGAGCAGTTCTTC.

This clonotype was recorded at least ten times. The genes are TRBV30 and TRBJ2-3, with D perhaps matching TRBD2 (6 bases). Germline CDR1 reads GTSNPN; CDR2 reads SVGIG (reference sequence). Trimming removed 7 bases at V and 1 base at J, with 15 bases between. The CDR3 consists of 14 residues. CDR3 sequence reads: CASGLTGGTDTQYF. The DNA of the CDR3 is TGTGCCTCCGGCCTCACGGGAGGCACAGATACGCAGTATTTT.

Comment on this clonotype: The junction does not match germline at one end; this may be a read error. This chain uses TRBV11-2 with TRBJ1-2, with a weak D call TRBD1 (6 bases). The CDR3 is 15 residues long. Germline CDR1 and CDR2: SGHAT and FQNNGV. CDR3 sequence: CASSPVQGSCYDYTF. CDR3 coding DNA: TGTGCCAGCAGCCCAGTACAGGGATCGTGCTATGACTACACCTTC.

A word on this clonotype: At one end the junction does not follow the germline gene, possibly because of a read error. The genes are TRBV29-1 and TRBJ2-7, with 7 bases lining up with TRBD1. The CDR3 loop spans 13 amino acids. The V gene's germline CDR1 is SQVTM and CDR2 ANQGSEA. CDR3 sequence: CSVVTGYSFEQYF. CDR3 nucleotide sequence: TGCAGCGTTGTGACAGGGTACTCCTTCGAGCAGTACTTC.

About this clonotype: A junction end diverges from the germline sequence, so it may reflect a read error. The chain recombines TRBV6-1 with TRBJ2-3; 7 nucleotides match TRBD2. The CDR3 runs to 15 residues. Germline assignment: CDR1 MNHNS and CDR2 SASEGT. CDR3 bases: TGTGTCAGCAGTGGCCTACCGGGAGGTCCAGATACGCGGTATTTT. It yields the protein CVSSGLPGGPDTRYF.

Notes on this clonotype: One end of the junction fails to match germline, which may point to a read error. The chain couples TRBV29-1 to TRBJ2-1, with 8 bases lining up with TRBD2. Per germline, CDR1 SQVTM and CDR2 ANQGSEA. CDR3 size: 15 residues. The CDR3 DNA sequence: TGCAGCGTTGAACCTCCGCGGGAGGTTCGCAATGTGCAGTTCTTC. Amino acids: CSVEPPREVRNVQFF.

This clonotype has a single count. The chain employs TRBV11-2 and TRBJ2-5; TRBD2 matches at 9 bases. In germline, CDR1 is SGHAT, CDR2 FQNNGV. The CDR3 has 16 amino acids. Trimming removed 5 bases from V and 4 bases from J; junction bases left unmatched: 11. The CDR3 sequence: CASSPTLLAGAETQYF. The CDR3 region has the DNA TGTGCCAGCAGCCCAACCCTTTTAGCGGGAGCAGAGACCCAGTACTTC.

Concerning this clonotype itself: One end of the junction is discordant with germline, which a read error may explain. For the CDR3, the DNA is TGCGCCAGCAACCGCGGACTGCAAGAGGCCCAGTACTTC. Protein sequence: CASNRGLQEAQYF. The V gene is TRBV4-1, the J gene TRBJ2-5, with D tentatively TRBD2 (5 bases). The germline V gene encodes CDR1 MGHRA and CDR2 YSYEKL. CDR3 length equals 13 residues.

The chain uses TRBV29-1 and TRBJ2-3; D is undetermined. The ends were cut back, 8 bases at V and 5 bases at J, with 14 bases in the middle. Germline V lookup: CDR1 SQVTM, CDR2 ANQGSEA. CDR3 size: 12 residues. The CDR3 sequence is CSLAPSIDTQYF. The CDR3 coding sequence is TGCAGCCTTGCCCCTTCCATAGATACGCAGTATTTT.

The rearrangement joins TRBV11-2 to TRBJ2-3; TRBD2 agrees at 10 bases. The CDR3 is 17 residues long. Per germline, CDR1 SGHAT and CDR2 FQNNGV. Trimming removed 7 bases from V and 11 bases from J; junction bases left unmatched: 21. CDR3 coding DNA: TGTGCCAGCACCGACCAGGTTTCTAGCGGGAGCTCGGATGTGCAGTATTTT. It specifies CASTDQVSSGSSDVQYF.

This clonotype has a single count. The J gene is TRBJ2-7, the V gene TRBV28; 7 bases are a match to TRBD1. Germline V gene lookup returns CDR1 MDHEN and CDR2 SYDVKM. The length of the CDR3 is 14 residues. The DNA for the CDR3 is TGTGCCGGCAGTTTAAGGACAGGACTGAACGAGCAGTACGTC. It encodes CAGSLRTGLNEQYV.

The chain recombines TRBV10-3 with TRBJ2-3; 11 bases align to TRBD2. Trimming cost V 7 bases and J 1 base; bases outside gene matches: 13. The germline V gene has CDR1 ENHRY and CDR2 SYGVKD. This CDR3 contains 18 residues. CDR3 sequence: CAITASSMTSGGTDTQYF. Here the CDR3 DNA reads TGTGCCATCACTGCGTCCTCGATGACTAGCGGGGGCACAGATACGCAGTATTTT.

About this clonotype: The junction shows a germline mismatch at one end, possibly a read error. The gene calls are TRBV10-3 and TRBJ2-5, with D perhaps TRBD2 (6 bases). This CDR3 region has 15 residues. Per germline, CDR1 ENHRY and CDR2 SYGVKD. The chain's CDR3 is CAISDREKGMETLYF. The DNA of the CDR3 is TGTGCCATCAGCGATCGGGAGAAGGGGATGGAGACCCTGTACTTC.

The rearrangement links TRBV5-5 to TRBJ1-1; the D is unclear. The CDR3 extends over 15 amino acids. With 7 bases removed from V and 7 bases from J, the gap between germline ends came to 23 bases. The germline gives CDR1 SGHKS, CDR2 YYEKEE (reference sequence). In DNA, the CDR3 is TGTGCCAGCGGCCACGAGGGTGAGCGGTACAGTGAAGCTTTCTTT. This translates into CASGHEGERYSEAFF.

Regarding this clonotype: The junction shows a germline mismatch at one end, possibly a read error. This chain uses TRBV7-9 with TRBJ2-1; weak D call: TRBD1 (5 bases). The germline gives CDR1 SEHNR, CDR2 FQNEAQ (reference sequence). The CDR3 consists of 15 residues. This CDR3 reads CANIDSLSENNEQFF. CDR3 DNA: TGTGCCAACATTGACAGTTTATCCGAAAACAATGAGCAGTTTTTC.

The CDR3 nucleotides are TGCAGCGTTGAAGCGGAGTGGGGAATGAGCACCGAAGCTTTCTTT. Translated: CSVEAEWGMSTEAFF. V usage is TRBV29-1 and J usage is TRBJ1-1; no firm D call. The CDR3 totals 15 residues. V was trimmed by 1 base and J by 8 bases, leaving 20 bases between them. Germline V gene lookup returns CDR1 SQVTM and CDR2 ANQGSEA.

As concerns this clonotype: At one of its ends the junction is not consistent with the germline gene, which may arise from a read error. This chain uses TRBV29-1 with TRBJ2-5, with D perhaps given as TRBD1 or TRBD2 (5 bases each). In germline, CDR1 is SQVTM, CDR2 ANQGSEA. The CDR3 is 15 amino acids. The CDR3 spells CNVEADMGRAESQYF. The CDR3 DNA sequence: TGCAACGTTGAAGCGGACATGGGGCGAGCAGAGAGCCAGTACTTC.

About this clonotype: Sequence at one end of the junction differs from germline and may be a read error. The V and J genes are TRBV28 and TRBJ2-7; D may be TRBD1 (5 bases). Germline CDR1 MDHEN, CDR2 SYDVKM. This CDR3 has 12 amino acids. The CDR3 DNA reads TGTGTCAGCAGGCTAGTACAGGCCGAGCAGTACTTC. Its translation is CVSRLVQAEQYF.

This clonotype has only a few counts. This sequence joins TRBV6-2 or TRBV6-3 and TRBJ2-7; no firm D call. The CDR3 sequence is 11 residues long. Germline loops: CDR1 MNHEY, CDR2 SVGEGT. V was clipped by 4 bases and J by 6 bases, with 7 bases between them. The CDR3 coding sequence is TGTGCCAGCAGTTCCGGGTGCGAGCAGTACTTC. It translates to CASSSGCEQYF.

To note about this clonotype: The junction and the germline gene differ at one end; a read error may be behind it. The rearrangement joins TRBV12-3 or TRBV12-4 to TRBJ2-1, with 7 bases matching TRBD2. The CDR3 is 15 residues long. The CDR3 DNA reads as TGTGCCACCAGTTTACAAGTGGGAGGGCCCCATGAGCAGCTCTTC. Its translation is CATSLQVGGPHEQLF.

As for this clonotype: This may be a read error: a much more frequent sequence differs by one nucleotide. The chain carries TRBV7-3 and TRBJ2-2; D gene uncertain. From germline, CDR1 is SGHTA and CDR2 FQGTGA. The CDR3 is 17 residues long. This CDR3 is CTSSHDEAVANTGELFF. DNA for the CDR3: TGTACCAGCAGCCACGACGAGGCGGTCGCGAACACCGGGGAGCTGTTTTTT.

Concerning this clonotype: A read error may explain this, as a much larger clone is one base away. The chain joins TRBV19 to TRBJ2-7; no clear D gene. Germline CDR1 is LNHDA and CDR2 is SQIVND (reference sequence). V was trimmed by 3 bases and J by 3 bases, leaving 15 bases between them. This CDR3 has 15 amino acids. The DNA of the CDR3 is TGTGCCAGTAGTATTATAGGTCCTGGGAACTACGAGCAGTACTTC. This codes for CASSIIGPGNYEQYF.

The CDR3 bases are TGCAGTGCTAGGATTCAGGGGGGTGATACCGGGGAGCTGTTTTTT. Translation: CSARIQGGDTGELFF. J is TRBJ2-2 and V is TRBV20-1; TRBD1 is a possible D gene (7 bases). Trimming removed 3 bases from V and 5 bases from J, with 16 bases in between. The CDR3 runs 15 residues. Germline V CDR1 and CDR2: DFQATT, SNEGSKA (reference sequence).

This CDR3 reads CMARDPNNEQFF. CDR3 DNA: TGCATGGCTAGAGATCCCAACAATGAGCAGTTCTTC. V gene TRBV20-1 combines with J gene TRBJ2-1; D call uncertain. The V gene's germline CDR1 is DFQATT and CDR2 SNEGSKA (reference sequence). The CDR3 has 12 amino acids.

Of note for this clonotype: An end of the junction differs from the germline gene, which may be a read error. CDR3 amino acids: CASSPGGGDYVNERFF. The CDR3 coding sequence is TGTGCCAGCAGCCCGGGCGGAGGGGACTATGTGAATGAGCGGTTCTTC. The chain is built from TRBV5-4 and TRBJ2-1; 7 positions agree with TRBD2. The CDR3 has 16 amino acids. Germline V gene sequence: CDR1 SGHNT, CDR2 YYREEE (reference sequence).